This is a list of T cell receptor beta chains from one sample in a study of T cell repertoires in cytomegalovirus infection. TCRdb itself ran the reads through MiXCR, one entry per CDR3 protein. The table has roughly 100,000 distinct CDR3 sequences, approximately 17% seen once. The sample comprised PBMCs. The receptors were gathered from a human donor in good health (CMV status not recorded). Some clones in this sample may be carry-over from other donors' samples. The CDR3 runs from the conserved cysteine through the conserved F or W. Fields, in order: clone size, V gene, CDR3 length, J gene, D gene, CDR3 DNA, CDR3 protein. D genes are given only for firm matches. Size values are once, few and many counts, or a class for expanded clones, and some rows have none.

abundance: few
v_gene: TRBV5-6
len: 18
j_gene: TRBJ2-1
d_gene: TRBD2
CDR3nt: TGTGCCAGCAGCTTGGCTAGCGGGGGGTCCCTCTCCTACAATGAGCAGTTCTTC
CDR3aa: CASSLASGGSLSYNEQFF

abundance: many
v_gene: TRBV7-9
len: 16
j_gene: TRBJ2-3
d_gene: TRBD2
CDR3nt: TGTGCCAGCAGCTTTCTTAGCGGGGGAGGCACAGATACGCAGTATTTT
CDR3aa: CASSFLSGGGTDTQYF

abundance: many
v_gene: TRBV7-2
len: 16
j_gene: TRBJ2-1
d_gene: -
CDR3nt: TGTGCCAGCAGCTTAGTTCCGTGGCAGGGGAGCAATGAGCAGTTCTTC
CDR3aa: CASSLVPWQGSNEQFF

abundance: -
v_gene: TRBV5-4
len: 16
j_gene: TRBJ2-3
d_gene: TRBD2
CDR3nt: TGTGCCAGCAGCTGGACAGCGGGGGCCGCATTGGATACGCAGTATTTT
CDR3aa: CASSWTAGAALDTQYF

abundance: -
v_gene: TRBV14
len: 12
j_gene: TRBJ2-1
d_gene: -
CDR3nt: TGTGCCAGCATTAGCGGTCACAATGAGCAGTTCTTC
CDR3aa: CASISGHNEQFF

abundance: few
v_gene: TRBV4-1
len: 14
j_gene: TRBJ2-3
d_gene: -
CDR3nt: TGCGCCAGCAGCTACTCGACTAGAACAGATACGCAGTATTTT
CDR3aa: CASSYSTRTDTQYF

abundance: many
v_gene: TRBV10-3
len: 15
j_gene: TRBJ2-7
d_gene: TRBD1
CDR3nt: TGTGCCATCAGCGGGGGACAGGGTAGCTCCTACGAGCAGTACTTC
CDR3aa: CAISGGQGSSYEQYF

abundance: many
v_gene: TRBV7-2
len: 14
j_gene: TRBJ2-2
d_gene: -
CDR3nt: TGTGCCAGCAGCTTAGGGGGGAACAGCGGGGAGCTGTTTTTT
CDR3aa: CASSLGGNSGELFF

abundance: -
v_gene: TRBV2
len: 13
j_gene: TRBJ2-1
d_gene: TRBD2
CDR3nt: TGTGCCAGCGAAACGGGGGGTCGGAATGAGCAGTTCTTC
CDR3aa: CASETGGRNEQFF

abundance: few
v_gene: TRBV19
len: 14
j_gene: TRBJ1-6
d_gene: TRBD1
CDR3nt: TGTGCCAGTAGTGGGGACAGGGCCAATTCACCCCTCCACTTT
CDR3aa: CASSGDRANSPLHF

abundance: -
v_gene: TRBV20-1
len: 15
j_gene: TRBJ1-2
d_gene: TRBD1
CDR3nt: TGCAGTGCTAGAGATTCCGGGACAGCGCACTATGGCTACACCTTC
CDR3aa: CSARDSGTAHYGYTF

abundance: many
v_gene: TRBV7-8
len: 16
j_gene: TRBJ2-1
d_gene: TRBD2
CDR3nt: TGTGCCAGCAGCGCCGGACTAGCGGGGAGTTACAATGAGCAGTTCTTC
CDR3aa: CASSAGLAGSYNEQFF

abundance: -
v_gene: TRBV29-1
len: 16
j_gene: TRBJ1-1
d_gene: -
CDR3nt: TGCAGCGTTGAGATCTTGACAGGTGTGTTGAACACTGAAGCTTTCTTT
CDR3aa: CSVEILTGVLNTEAFF

abundance: many
v_gene: TRBV6-6
len: 13
j_gene: TRBJ1-5
d_gene: -
CDR3nt: TGTGCCAGCGGCCCAGGGGCCAATCAGCCCCAGCATTTT
CDR3aa: CASGPGANQPQHF

abundance: many
v_gene: TRBV7-2
len: 15
j_gene: TRBJ2-7
d_gene: TRBD1
CDR3nt: TGTGCCAGCAGCCCCTCCGGGACAGGACTCTACGAGCAGTACTTC
CDR3aa: CASSPSGTGLYEQYF

abundance: -
v_gene: TRBV6-2/TRBV6-3
len: 17
j_gene: TRBJ1-4
d_gene: -
CDR3nt: TGTGCCAGCAGTTACCGGAAGACCGCTGCAACTAATGAAAAACTGTTTTTT
CDR3aa: CASSYRKTAATNEKLFF

abundance: many
v_gene: TRBV7-8
len: 14
j_gene: TRBJ2-5
d_gene: TRBD1
CDR3nt: TGTGCCAGCAGCCTGGACAGGGGGACCAAGACCCAGTACTTC
CDR3aa: CASSLDRGTKTQYF

abundance: many
v_gene: TRBV11-3
len: 14
j_gene: TRBJ2-7
d_gene: TRBD1
CDR3nt: TGTGCCAGCAGCTTAGGGGACAGGGCTTCCGAGCAGTACTTC
CDR3aa: CASSLGDRASEQYF

abundance: -
v_gene: TRBV6-1
len: 15
j_gene: TRBJ1-5
d_gene: TRBD1
CDR3nt: TGTGCCAGCAGTCCGACAGGGCGGAGCAATCAGCCCCAGCATTTT
CDR3aa: CASSPTGRSNQPQHF

abundance: many
v_gene: TRBV7-2
len: 12
j_gene: TRBJ1-4
d_gene: -
CDR3nt: TGTGCCAGCAGCTCAACTAATGAAAAACTGTTTTTT
CDR3aa: CASSSTNEKLFF

abundance: few
v_gene: TRBV12-3/TRBV12-4
len: 12
j_gene: TRBJ2-5
d_gene: -
CDR3nt: TGTGCCAGCAGTCGATTTGGAAAGACCCAGTACTTC
CDR3aa: CASSRFGKTQYF

abundance: -
v_gene: TRBV27
len: 14
j_gene: TRBJ2-2
d_gene: -
CDR3nt: TGTGCCAGCAGTTCGGGGGTACGGACCGGGGAGCTGTTTTTT
CDR3aa: CASSSGVRTGELFF

abundance: many
v_gene: TRBV28
len: 12
j_gene: TRBJ2-3
d_gene: -
CDR3nt: TGTGCCAGCAGTTTAGTAAGATATACGCAGTATTTT
CDR3aa: CASSLVRYTQYF

abundance: -
v_gene: TRBV6-8
len: 15
j_gene: TRBJ2-3
d_gene: -
CDR3nt: TGTGTCACAGCACATCGGGGAATTGAGACAGATACGCAGTATTTT
CDR3aa: CVTAHRGIETDTQYF

abundance: -
v_gene: TRBV20-1
len: 14
j_gene: TRBJ1-1
d_gene: -
CDR3nt: TGCAGTGCTAGGGGGGTGGAGGGAAGAGCAGAAGCTTTCTTT
CDR3aa: CSARGVEGRAEAFF

abundance: -
v_gene: TRBV7-9
len: 20
j_gene: TRBJ2-1
d_gene: -
CDR3nt: TGTGCCAGCAGCTTAGTTCGTCGGGGTCAGCAGGGAACCACCTACAATGAGCAGTTCTTC
CDR3aa: CASSLVRRGQQGTTYNEQFF

abundance: many
v_gene: TRBV7-2
len: 14
j_gene: TRBJ1-2
d_gene: TRBD1
CDR3nt: TGTGCCAGCAGCTTTGGACAGGGCCTATATGGCTACACCTTC
CDR3aa: CASSFGQGLYGYTF

abundance: -
v_gene: TRBV4-1
len: 16
j_gene: TRBJ2-1
d_gene: TRBD2
CDR3nt: TGCGCCAGCAGCCAGATCGGGACTAGTTTCTACAATGAGCAGTTCTTC
CDR3aa: CASSQIGTSFYNEQFF

abundance: many
v_gene: TRBV7-2
len: 13
j_gene: TRBJ2-1
d_gene: -
CDR3nt: TGTGCCAGCAGCTTAGCCCCCTACAATGAGCAGTTCTTC
CDR3aa: CASSLAPYNEQFF

abundance: many
v_gene: TRBV7-6
len: 17
j_gene: TRBJ2-7
d_gene: TRBD1
CDR3nt: TGTGCCAGCAGCTCCAACGTAATAGGGACAGGTAATGACGAGCAGTACTTC
CDR3aa: CASSSNVIGTGNDEQYF

abundance: many
v_gene: TRBV7-3
len: 15
j_gene: TRBJ1-1
d_gene: -
CDR3nt: TGTGCCAGCAGCTCGGCGGGCCGGAGGGACACTGAAGCTTTCTTT
CDR3aa: CASSSAGRRDTEAFF

abundance: many
v_gene: TRBV7-2
len: 15
j_gene: TRBJ1-1
d_gene: TRBD1
CDR3nt: TGTGCCAGCAGCCCCCGGACAGGGGCCAACACTGAAGCTTTCTTT
CDR3aa: CASSPRTGANTEAFF

abundance: few
v_gene: TRBV12-3/TRBV12-4
len: 16
j_gene: TRBJ2-2
d_gene: -
CDR3nt: TGTGCCAGCTCCCTCCCGACTTATCTGGGCACCGGGGAGCTGTTTTTT
CDR3aa: CASSLPTYLGTGELFF

abundance: few
v_gene: TRBV7-2
len: 14
j_gene: TRBJ2-3
d_gene: -
CDR3nt: TGTGCCAGCAGGCCTGCCCTCAGAACAGATACGCAGTATTTT
CDR3aa: CASRPALRTDTQYF

abundance: -
v_gene: TRBV18
len: 15
j_gene: TRBJ1-5
d_gene: -
CDR3nt: TGTGCCAGCTCCGGGGAAACAGGGAGCAATCAGCCCCAGCATTTT
CDR3aa: CASSGETGSNQPQHF

abundance: few
v_gene: TRBV10-3
len: 16
j_gene: TRBJ2-3
d_gene: TRBD2
CDR3nt: TGTGCCTCTACAGCGGGGGCAGGGAGCGGCACAGATACGCAGTATTTT
CDR3aa: CASTAGAGSGTDTQYF

abundance: -
v_gene: TRBV24-1
len: 13
j_gene: TRBJ2-1
d_gene: -
CDR3nt: TGTGCCACCATTGGGGGTTTCTACAATGAGCAGTTCTTC
CDR3aa: CATIGGFYNEQFF

abundance: -
v_gene: TRBV5-1
len: 15
j_gene: TRBJ2-7
d_gene: TRBD2
CDR3nt: TGCGCCAGCAGCACGACTAGCGGGGTAATCTACGAGCAGTACTTC
CDR3aa: CASSTTSGVIYEQYF

abundance: many
v_gene: TRBV7-2
len: 13
j_gene: TRBJ1-1
d_gene: -
CDR3nt: TGTGCCAGCGCCGCGGCAGGGAACACTGAAGCTTTCTTT
CDR3aa: CASAAAGNTEAFF